Sequencing of this TCR beta chain was carried out in a study of blood T cell repertoires in COVID-19. Study as a whole: The cDNA or gDNA used as material had been derived from T cells, B-cell-depleted T cells, or PBMCs.

The method was immunoSEQ multiplex PCR; TCRdb's version includes in-frame clones alone and lacks a portion of them. The table lists about 170,000 clones, around four fifths of them singletons. Germline-derived CDR1 and CDR2 are SGHTA and FQGTGA. Trimming removed 3 bases from V and 1 base from J, with 14 bases in between. This CDR3 contains 16 residues. The receptor's source is a woman over 75 with COVID-19, enrolled during active disease. Sequencing was carried out using peripheral blood. The rearrangement uses TRBV7-3 and TRBJ2-3, with D perhaps matching TRBD2 (6 bases). The CDR3 bases are TGTGCCAGCAGCTTTAGCGGCCGGGTAGGCACAGATACGCAGTATTTT. Translated, it gives CASSFSGRVGTDTQYF.